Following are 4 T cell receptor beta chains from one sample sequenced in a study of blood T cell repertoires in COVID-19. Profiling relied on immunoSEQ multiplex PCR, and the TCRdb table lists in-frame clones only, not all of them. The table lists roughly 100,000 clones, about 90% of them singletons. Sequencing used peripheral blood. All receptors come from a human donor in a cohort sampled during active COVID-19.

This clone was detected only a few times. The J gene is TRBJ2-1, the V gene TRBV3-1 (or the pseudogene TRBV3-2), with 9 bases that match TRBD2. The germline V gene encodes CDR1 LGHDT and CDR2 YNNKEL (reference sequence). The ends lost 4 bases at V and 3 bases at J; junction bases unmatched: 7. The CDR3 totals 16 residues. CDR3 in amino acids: CASSLYSGSDYNEQFF. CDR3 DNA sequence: TGTGCCAGCAGCCTTTATAGCGGGAGTGACTACAATGAGCAGTTCTTC.

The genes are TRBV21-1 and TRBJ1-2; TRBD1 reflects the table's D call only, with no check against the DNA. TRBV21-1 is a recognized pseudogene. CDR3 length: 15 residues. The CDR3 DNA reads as TGTGCCAGCAGCAAGTGGACAGGACCCAACTATGGCTACACCTTC. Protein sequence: CASSKWTGPNYGYTF.

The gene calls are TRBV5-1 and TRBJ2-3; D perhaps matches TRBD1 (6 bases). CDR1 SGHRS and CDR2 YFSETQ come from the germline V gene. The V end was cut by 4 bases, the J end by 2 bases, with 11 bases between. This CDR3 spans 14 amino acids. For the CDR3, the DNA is TGCGCCAGCAGCCCCGGGACATTCACAGATACGCAGTATTTT. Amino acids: CASSPGTFTDTQYF. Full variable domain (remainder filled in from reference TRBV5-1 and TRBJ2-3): KAGVTQTPRYLIKTRGQQVTLSCSPISGHRSVSWYQQTPGQGLQFLFEYFSETQRNKGNFPGRFSGRQFSNSRSEMNVSTLELGDSALYLCASSPGTFTDTQYFGPGTRLTVL.

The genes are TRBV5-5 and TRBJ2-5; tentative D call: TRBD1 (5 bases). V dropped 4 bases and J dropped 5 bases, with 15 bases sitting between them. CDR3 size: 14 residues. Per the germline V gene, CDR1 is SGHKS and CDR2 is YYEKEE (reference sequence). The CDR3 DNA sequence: TGTGCCAGCAGCCAACCCAGGGCTTTGGAGACCCAGTACTTC. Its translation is CASSQPRALETQYF.